The rows below give T cell receptor beta chains drawn from one sample of a study of shared clonotypes between healthy human individuals. Data came from immunoSEQ multiplex PCR; TCRdb stores just in-frame clones and leaves some out. The data contain some 980,000 clones, approximately 76% of them singletons. Sample: memory CD4+ T cells sorted from blood. These receptors were obtained from a man in his late teens or twenties in good health. Both conserved end residues are part of each CDR3. The order of the fields is CDR3 length, V gene, J gene, clone size, D gene, CDR3 DNA, CDR3 protein. A D gene is named only where the DNA matches it firmly. Clone size appears in some rows only: once, few, many, or a class for an expanded clone.

cdr3_length: 16; v_call: TRBV6-1; j_call: TRBJ1-2; clone_size: -; d_call: -; cdr3_nt: TGTGCCAGCAGTGAAGATTCTGCAGGGCGTGACTATGGCTACACCTTC; cdr3_aa: CASSEDSAGRDYGYTF
cdr3_length: 15; v_call: TRBV11-2; j_call: TRBJ1-1; clone_size: -; d_call: TRBD1; cdr3_nt: TGTGCCAGCAGCGTAACAGGGGGGCGGCGCACTGAAGCTTTCTTT; cdr3_aa: CASSVTGGRRTEAFF
cdr3_length: 15; v_call: TRBV7-2; j_call: TRBJ1-1; clone_size: -; d_call: -; cdr3_nt: TGTGCCAGCAGCTTATATGCGGTCCAGAACACTGAAGCTTTCTTT; cdr3_aa: CASSLYAVQNTEAFF
cdr3_length: 15; v_call: TRBV5-8; j_call: TRBJ2-1; clone_size: once; d_call: -; cdr3_nt: TGTGCCAGCACCCCCCGGGGACAAAGCTACAATGAGCAGTTCTTC; cdr3_aa: CASTPRGQSYNEQFF
cdr3_length: 14; v_call: TRBV5-1; j_call: TRBJ2-1; clone_size: -; d_call: TRBD2; cdr3_nt: TGCGCCAGCCAAAGCGGGGGGATCTACAATGAGCAGTTCTTC; cdr3_aa: CASQSGGIYNEQFF
cdr3_length: 14; v_call: TRBV5-1; j_call: TRBJ1-4; clone_size: few; d_call: -; cdr3_nt: TGCGCCAGCAGTACCGGGAGGGGCGATGAAAAACTGTTTTTT; cdr3_aa: CASSTGRGDEKLFF
cdr3_length: 14; v_call: TRBV5-4; j_call: TRBJ2-5; clone_size: -; d_call: -; cdr3_nt: TGTGCCAGCAGCTTGGCGCTAAGGAAAGAGACCCAGTACTTC; cdr3_aa: CASSLALRKETQYF
cdr3_length: 11; v_call: TRBV20-1; j_call: TRBJ1-1; clone_size: once; d_call: -; cdr3_nt: TGCAGTGCCACCTTTAAGGCTGAAGCTTTCTTT; cdr3_aa: CSATFKAEAFF
cdr3_length: 11; v_call: TRBV5-6; j_call: TRBJ2-7; clone_size: -; d_call: -; cdr3_nt: TGTGCCAGCAGCTTTTCCTACGAGCAGTACTTC; cdr3_aa: CASSFSYEQYF
cdr3_length: 14; v_call: TRBV5-6; j_call: TRBJ2-7; clone_size: few; d_call: TRBD2; cdr3_nt: TGTGCCAGCACCGGGACTAAAGGGACCTACGAGCAGTACTTC; cdr3_aa: CASTGTKGTYEQYF
cdr3_length: 14; v_call: TRBV30; j_call: TRBJ1-2; clone_size: -; d_call: -; cdr3_nt: TGTGCCTGGAGTGTACCACCCCCTACCCTTGGCTACACCTTC; cdr3_aa: CAWSVPPPTLGYTF
cdr3_length: 14; v_call: TRBV5-1; j_call: TRBJ1-1; clone_size: -; d_call: -; cdr3_nt: TGCGCCAGCAGCAGGGCCGGGGAATCTTCTGAAGCTTTCTTT; cdr3_aa: CASSRAGESSEAFF
cdr3_length: 14; v_call: TRBV9; j_call: TRBJ2-3; clone_size: -; d_call: -; cdr3_nt: TGTGCCAGCAGCGTAGGCGGGACCACAGATACGCAGTATTTT; cdr3_aa: CASSVGGTTDTQYF
cdr3_length: 14; v_call: TRBV10-3; j_call: TRBJ1-2; clone_size: -; d_call: -; cdr3_nt: TGTGCCATCAGCCCCACCGGGGGAACTAATGGCTACACCTTC; cdr3_aa: CAISPTGGTNGYTF
cdr3_length: 11; v_call: TRBV6-6; j_call: TRBJ2-7; clone_size: -; d_call: -; cdr3_nt: TGTGCCAGCAGTTACTCGCAACTACTGTACTTC; cdr3_aa: CASSYSQLLYF
cdr3_length: 12; v_call: TRBV11-3; j_call: TRBJ2-7; clone_size: -; d_call: TRBD1; cdr3_nt: TGTGCCAGCAGCCAGGGACAGGGTGAGCAGTACTTC; cdr3_aa: CASSQGQGEQYF
cdr3_length: 12; v_call: TRBV28; j_call: TRBJ1-1; clone_size: -; d_call: -; cdr3_nt: TGTGCCACGGGGCACTTGAACACTGAAGCTTTCTTT; cdr3_aa: CATGHLNTEAFF
cdr3_length: 18; v_call: TRBV9; j_call: TRBJ2-2; clone_size: -; d_call: TRBD2; cdr3_nt: TGTGCCAGCAGCGTAGTCCCTAGCGGGGAAGCGAACACCGGGGAGCTGTTTTTT; cdr3_aa: CASSVVPSGEANTGELFF
cdr3_length: 15; v_call: TRBV6-1; j_call: TRBJ2-1; clone_size: -; d_call: -; cdr3_nt: TGTGCCAGCAGTGAACTTGTCCACTCCTACAATGAGCAGTTCTTC; cdr3_aa: CASSELVHSYNEQFF
cdr3_length: 15; v_call: TRBV29-1; j_call: TRBJ1-5; clone_size: -; d_call: TRBD1; cdr3_nt: TGCAGCGTTGATCCACACAGGGGTCGAGGTCAGCCCCAGCATTTT; cdr3_aa: CSVDPHRGRGQPQHF
cdr3_length: 14; v_call: TRBV15; j_call: TRBJ2-5; clone_size: -; d_call: -; cdr3_nt: TGTGCCACCAGCAGAGATGCGGCCCAAGAGACCCAGTACTTC; cdr3_aa: CATSRDAAQETQYF
cdr3_length: 13; v_call: TRBV19; j_call: TRBJ1-1; clone_size: few; d_call: TRBD1; cdr3_nt: TGTGCCAGTAGTGGACAGGTCGTTACTGAAGCTTTCTTT; cdr3_aa: CASSGQVVTEAFF
cdr3_length: 14; v_call: TRBV6-4; j_call: TRBJ2-1; clone_size: -; d_call: -; cdr3_nt: TGTGCCAGCAGTGACTTAGGGGGGGCCGATGAGCAGTTCTTC; cdr3_aa: CASSDLGGADEQFF
cdr3_length: 14; v_call: TRBV6-1; j_call: TRBJ1-5; clone_size: -; d_call: -; cdr3_nt: TGTGCCGGCAACCGGGACCTAAGGTCTCAGCCCCAGCATTTT; cdr3_aa: CAGNRDLRSQPQHF
cdr3_length: 15; v_call: TRBV11-2; j_call: TRBJ2-5; clone_size: few; d_call: TRBD2; cdr3_nt: TGTGCCAGCAGGACTAGCGGGGGGCTGGGGGAGACCCAGTACTTC; cdr3_aa: CASRTSGGLGETQYF